This TCR beta chain was identified during a study of cytomegalovirus exposure and HLA in healthy donors. Germline V gene lookup returns CDR1 SGHRS and CDR2 YFSETQ. The trim removed 4 bases at V and 1 base at J, leaving 10 bases unmatched. This CDR3 spans 18 amino acids. The table came from immunoSEQ multiplex PCR; TCRdb's copy has only in-frame clones and leaves some out. The sample consists of 110,000 or so clones, over 75% of them appearing once. Sequenced material: PBMCs. This TCR came from a woman aged 25 to 39 in good health and CMV-seronegative. The chain has TRBV5-1 and TRBJ2-7; 14 positions match TRBD2. The CDR3 sequence is CASSPGTSGGAESYEQYF. CDR3 DNA sequence: TGCGCCAGCAGCCCTGGGACTAGCGGGGGCGCCGAATCCTACGAGCAGTACTTC.